These 3 T cell receptor beta chains originate from one sample sequenced in a study of shared clonotypes between healthy human individuals. Sequencing was performed with immunoSEQ multiplex PCR; in TCRdb, only in-frame clones are kept and a portion is missing. This table has around 2.1 million clones, 85% to 95% appearing once. Positive CCR7 selection of CD45RO-negative cells yielded the naive CD8 cells, and terminally differentiated effector memory CD45RA+ cells were excluded. The sample was naive CD8+ T cells from PBMCs. All receptors derive from a man aged 18 to 29 in good health. Some clones in this sample may be carry-over from other donors' samples.

The V and J genes are TRBV27 and TRBJ1-1; maybe TRBD1 (5 bases). CDR3 length: 13 amino acids. Germline V gene data show CDR1 as MNHEY and CDR2 as SMNVEV (reference sequence). V lost 10 bases to trimming and J lost 4 bases, with 16 bases between them. The CDR3 coding sequence is TGTGCCACGGGGGTCGCGGAAACCACTGAAGCTTTCTTT. As protein: CATGVAETTEAFF.

Comment on this clone: The identical CDR3 is also encoded by other nucleotide sequences in the sample. The chain employs TRBV27 and TRBJ1-5, with D possibly TRBD1 on 5 matching bases. CDR3 length: 15 amino acids. The ends were cut back, 5 bases at V and 0 bases at J, with 11 bases in the middle. CDR1 is MNHEY and CDR2 is SMNVEV in the germline V gene (reference sequence). The DNA for the CDR3 is TGTGCCAGCAGTCCGGGGACTTATAGCAATCAGCCCCAGCATTTT. It encodes CASSPGTYSNQPQHF.

This chain connects TRBV7-6 to TRBJ2-7; D gene uncertain. This CDR3 has 15 residues. Germline CDR1 SGHVS, CDR2 FNYEAQ. V shed 5 bases and J shed 2 bases, with 16 bases lying between them. CDR3 sequence: CASSPGPIATYEQYF. CDR3 coding DNA: TGTGCCAGCAGCCCGGGCCCAATCGCGACCTACGAGCAGTACTTC.